A selection of T cell receptor beta chains follows, all from one sample in a study of T cell responses to AZD1222 COVID-19 vaccine. Clones were read by immunoSEQ multiplex PCR, and TCRdb kept only the in-frame ones, dropping some. The sample carries around 120,000 clones, around 85% recorded once. The sample in question was peripheral blood, obtained on day 0 of MenACWY control vaccination. The receptor set was obtained from an adult in good health. Both conserved end residues are part of each CDR3. Fields, in order: CDR3 DNA, CDR3 protein, V gene, clone size, J gene, D gene. The D gene is left open where the match is weak. Clone size appears in some rows only: once, few, many, or a class for an expanded clone.

TGTGCCAGCAGCCCTACAGGGGCGAGCAATCAGCCCCAGCATTTT CASSPTGASNQPQHF TRBV7-9 NA TRBJ1-5 TRBD1
TGTGCCGTCCGACCCGGGACCCAAGGGGAAAAACTGTTTTTT CAVRPGTQGEKLFF TRBV27 NA TRBJ1-4 NA
TGCGCCAGCAGCCTCGCACCCGGAGCGGGCAGTGGAAACACCATATATTTT CASSLAPGAGSGNTIYF TRBV5-1 NA TRBJ1-3 NA
TGTGCCAGCAGCTTCTACGGCCTAGCGGGGGGATACAATGAGCAGTTCTTC CASSFYGLAGGYNEQFF TRBV5-6 NA TRBJ2-1 TRBD2
TGTGCCAGCTCACCTATGACAGGGGGCGATGGCTACACCTTC CASSPMTGGDGYTF TRBV18 NA TRBJ1-2 TRBD1
TGTGCCAGCAGCACAGGCCAGGCCATTAGCTCCTACGAGCAGTACTTC CASSTGQAISSYEQYF TRBV9 NA TRBJ2-7 NA
TGCGCCAGCAGCTTGGCGTATGAGCAGTTCTTC CASSLAYEQFF TRBV5-1 once TRBJ2-1 NA
TGTGCCAGCAGCCCTCGCCTGGGACTCTATGGCTACACCTTC CASSPRLGLYGYTF TRBV7-8 few TRBJ1-2 NA
TGTGCCAGCAGCCCCGGGACTAGCGGGGGCAACTACAATGAGCAGTTCTTC CASSPGTSGGNYNEQFF TRBV11-3 NA TRBJ2-1 TRBD2
TGTGCCAGTAGTACCAGGACAGGGGGTTACACTGAAGCTTTCTTT CASSTRTGGYTEAFF TRBV19 NA TRBJ1-1 TRBD1
TGTGCCACCACCTTGGGACAGGGGAATGAAAAACTGTTTTTT CATTLGQGNEKLFF TRBV6-5 NA TRBJ1-4 TRBD1
TGTGCCAGTAGTAGATTTGGACAGGGGGCGAGGGAGGAGCAGTACTTC CASSRFGQGAREEQYF TRBV19 NA TRBJ2-7 TRBD1
TGTGCCAGCAGCAGCCTGGATAGCAATCAGCCCCAGCATTTT CASSSLDSNQPQHF TRBV7-2 NA TRBJ1-5 NA
TGTGCCAGCAGCCCCCGCCGGGGGGGGCGGTGGAATGAGCAGTTCTTC CASSPRRGGRWNEQFF TRBV3-1/TRBV3-2 NA TRBJ2-1 TRBD2
TGCGCCAGCAGCCAATCGTTCGGGCCCAATGAGCAGTTCTTC CASSQSFGPNEQFF TRBV4-1 NA TRBJ2-1 NA
TGCAGCGCTAGGAAATCCGGGTTTGACACCGGGGAGCTGTTTTTT CSARKSGFDTGELFF TRBV29-1 NA TRBJ2-2 NA
TGTGCCAGCAGCCAAGGACGCTTATCCCAGTACTTC CASSQGRLSQYF TRBV14 NA TRBJ2-5 NA
TGTGCCCCCTGCGGGACAGGAGGAACGCTAAACTATGGCTACACCTTC CAPCGTGGTLNYGYTF TRBV30 NA TRBJ1-2 TRBD1
TGTGCCAGCAGTGAAGCCCCCCCCACCGTGGATACGCAGTATTTT CASSEAPPTVDTQYF TRBV2 NA TRBJ2-3 NA
TGTGCCAGTAGTATCCCCGGAACAAGAAATTCACCCCTCCACTTT CASSIPGTRNSPLHF TRBV19 few TRBJ1-6 NA
TGTGCCAGCAGTTTCCGGGGACTAGCGGAGGTAACCTACGAGCAGTACTTC CASSFRGLAEVTYEQYF TRBV28 NA TRBJ2-7 TRBD2
TGTGCCAGCAGCGTTACAGGGCTATTATATAATTCACCCCTCCACTTT CASSVTGLLYNSPLHF TRBV2 once TRBJ1-6 NA
TGTGCCAGCAGTACACAATCGACAGGGAACTATGGCTACACCTTC CASSTQSTGNYGYTF TRBV6-2/TRBV6-3 once TRBJ1-2 TRBD1
TGTGCCAGCAGCCCGGGGACAGTTGATGAGCAGTTCTTC CASSPGTVDEQFF TRBV5-5 NA TRBJ2-1 TRBD1
TGTGCCAGCGTGGGGACTAACTCCTACAATGAGCAGTTCTTC CASVGTNSYNEQFF TRBV27 NA TRBJ2-1 TRBD2
TGTGCCAGCAGTTCCCTGACAGGGGTATGGGGCGGGGAGCTGTTTTTT CASSSLTGVWGGELFF TRBV6-5 NA TRBJ2-2 TRBD1
TGTGCCAGCAGCTTAGTCAGGGCCACCGGGGAGCTGTTTTTT CASSLVRATGELFF TRBV11-2 once TRBJ2-2 NA
TGTGCCAGCAGCTTAGACGCAGGGTCTGCCACAGATACGCAGTATTTT CASSLDAGSATDTQYF TRBV7-8 NA TRBJ2-3 NA
TGTGCCAGCAGTTACTCGACACCGAACACCGGGGAGCTGTTTTTT CASSYSTPNTGELFF TRBV6-5 NA TRBJ2-2 NA
TGCGCCAGCAGCCCAGTTAGTGGGGGCGGCACCGGGGAGCTGTTTTTT CASSPVSGGGTGELFF TRBV5-1 NA TRBJ2-2 NA
TGCGCCAGCAGCCAAGATTTGGGTAGCATTCAGTACTTC CASSQDLGSIQYF TRBV4-1 NA TRBJ2-4 NA
TGTGCCAGTAGTTCAGGGACAGGGGGCGAGCAGTACTTC CASSSGTGGEQYF TRBV19 NA TRBJ2-7 TRBD1
TGTGCCAGCAGCGTAGCTGGCAGGGAAGGTGGCTACACCTTC CASSVAGREGGYTF TRBV9 NA TRBJ1-2 NA
TGCGCCAGCAGGGGCCTAGGGAGCTCCTACAATGAGCAGTTCTTC CASRGLGSSYNEQFF TRBV5-1 NA TRBJ2-1 NA
TGTGCCAGCAGCCCCAGGCGTAACACTGAAGCTTTCTTT CASSPRRNTEAFF TRBV7-2 NA TRBJ1-1 NA
TGTGCCAGTAGTATCACAGGGGGCGGTGAGACCCAGTACTTC CASSITGGGETQYF TRBV19 NA TRBJ2-5 TRBD1
TGTGCCTGGAGTCAAACTCAAGAGACCCAGTACTTC CAWSQTQETQYF TRBV30 NA TRBJ2-5 NA
TGTGCCAGCAGTTTATGGCCGCTTAGTGACACTGAAGCTTTCTTT CASSLWPLSDTEAFF TRBV27 NA TRBJ1-1 NA
TGTGCCAGCAGTGAATATACGAGGGCACCCCTCCACTTT CASSEYTRAPLHF TRBV25-1 NA TRBJ1-6 NA
TGTGCCAGCAGCACGCTACAGGGAGCGAGGCAGCCCCAGCATTTT CASSTLQGARQPQHF TRBV7-8 NA TRBJ1-5 NA
TGTGCCAGCCTATTTGCGGTATCGAACACTGAAGCTTTCTTT CASLFAVSNTEAFF TRBV6-4 NA TRBJ1-1 NA
TGCAGCGTTGAAGTCCTAGACGAGGCTTTCTTT CSVEVLDEAFF TRBV29-1 NA TRBJ1-1 NA
TGCGCCAGCAGCTTGAAATCGGGGGCGGCCACCGGGGAGCTGTTTTTT CASSLKSGAATGELFF TRBV5-1 NA TRBJ2-2 NA
TGTGCCAGCTCACAACAGGGGGGCAATCAGCCCCAGCATTTT CASSQQGGNQPQHF TRBV18 once TRBJ1-5 TRBD1
TGCGCCAGCAGGGGGAACTATGGGGGGCGAGAAGGTGACAATCAGCCCCAGCATTTT CASRGNYGGREGDNQPQHF TRBV10-2 NA TRBJ1-5 NA
TGTGCCAGCAGGCAGGGGGCCTCAGATACGCAGTATTTT CASRQGASDTQYF TRBV6-6 NA TRBJ2-3 TRBD1
TGTGCCAGCAGCTTAGCAGGGATTAGCAATCAGCCCCAGCATTTT CASSLAGISNQPQHF TRBV7-9 NA TRBJ1-5 NA
TGTGCCAGCAGGGACAAAGAGACCCAGTACTTC CASRDKETQYF TRBV2 medium-sized TRBJ2-5 NA
TGTGCCAGCAGCGCTGGAAACACCATATATTTT CASSAGNTIYF TRBV6-2/TRBV6-3 NA TRBJ1-3 NA
TGCGCCAGCAGCCAAGTACCTCCCCGGGTGAGCGGGGGGGCCGGGGCCCAGTACTTC CASSQVPPRVSGGAGAQYF TRBV4-1 NA TRBJ2-5 TRBD2
TGCGCCAGCAGTCAGCTACAGGGAGTTAGCACAGATACGCAGTATTTT CASSQLQGVSTDTQYF TRBV23-1 NA TRBJ2-3 NA
TGTGCCAGCAGTTCCCGACAGCAAATAGTTGATGGCTACACCTTC CASSSRQQIVDGYTF TRBV28 NA TRBJ1-2 NA
TGTGCCAGCAGTGAAGGGCAGGCATTTTTTTCACCCCTCCACTTT CASSEGQAFFSPLHF TRBV2 NA TRBJ1-6 NA
TGTGCCAGCAGTGACGGCAGGGGGCTTGGCTACACCTTC CASSDGRGLGYTF TRBV6-4 once TRBJ1-2 TRBD1
TGTGCCAGCAGTTACTCCGGCTCACAAGATACGCAGTATTTT CASSYSGSQDTQYF TRBV6-2/TRBV6-3 NA TRBJ2-3 NA
TGTGCCAGCAGCTTAACAGGGGTCGACTATGGCTACACCTTC CASSLTGVDYGYTF TRBV7-9 once TRBJ1-2 TRBD1
TGCGCCAGCAGCCAAGATCGTCGCACTGAAGCTTTCTTT CASSQDRRTEAFF TRBV4-1 NA TRBJ1-1 NA
TGTGCCACCAGGGGTACGCGGGCAGACTATGGCTACACCTTC CATRGTRADYGYTF TRBV15 NA TRBJ1-2 NA
TGCGCCAGCAGCCTCGGACAGGGCGGCTACAATGAGCAGTTCTTC CASSLGQGGYNEQFF TRBV4-3 NA TRBJ2-1 TRBD1